The 4 T cell receptor beta chains below come from one sample, sequenced in a study of siplizumab effects on memory and regulatory T cells. Libraries were prepared by immunoSEQ multiplex PCR; TCRdb keeps only in-frame clonotypes and omits some of them. The sample carries 70,000 to 100,000 clones, approximately 96% recorded once. Material: naive CD4+ T cells sorted from blood. These receptors came from a human donor in good health.

The chain recombines TRBV5-1 with TRBJ2-1, with TRBD1 matching 9 bases. The trim removed 4 bases at V and 5 bases at J, leaving 4 bases unmatched. Germline V gene data show CDR1 as SGHRS and CDR2 as YFSETQ. The CDR3 covers 14 residues. The CDR3: CASSQGQGDNEQFF. In nucleotides, the CDR3 is TGCGCCAGCAGCCAGGGACAGGGAGACAATGAGCAGTTCTTC.

This chain uses TRBV7-9 with TRBJ2-7, with 10 bases that match TRBD2. Germline V gives CDR1 SEHNR, CDR2 FQNEAQ (reference sequence). With V trimmed by 1 base and J by 7 bases, 7 bases remained unmatched. This CDR3 region has 15 residues. The CDR3 bases are TGTGCCAGCAGCTTAGATGTAGCGGGGGGATCTGAGCAGTACTTC. Residues: CASSLDVAGGSEQYF.

This clone was observed once. In DNA, the CDR3 is TGTGCCAGCAGCTTTCTGGTTGCCTACGAGCAGTACTTC. Residues: CASSFLVAYEQYF. This chain links TRBV7-9 with TRBJ2-7; D not resolved. Germline V lookup: CDR1 SEHNR, CDR2 FQNEAQ (reference sequence). The CDR3 extends over 13 amino acids. The V gene lost 3 bases and the J gene lost 2 bases, with 8 bases spanning the gap.

The count of this clone is one. This chain uses TRBV14 with TRBJ2-2, with D maybe TRBD1 (5 bases). CDR1 SGHDN and CDR2 FVKESK come from the germline V gene. The CDR3 loop spans 19 amino acids. The V gene lost 0 bases and the J gene lost 4 bases, with 21 bases spanning the gap. The CDR3 DNA reads TGTGCCAGCAGCCAAGATCGGCGACAGAGCTCGACTCGCACCGGGGAGCTGTTTTTT. It encodes CASSQDRRQSSTRTGELFF.